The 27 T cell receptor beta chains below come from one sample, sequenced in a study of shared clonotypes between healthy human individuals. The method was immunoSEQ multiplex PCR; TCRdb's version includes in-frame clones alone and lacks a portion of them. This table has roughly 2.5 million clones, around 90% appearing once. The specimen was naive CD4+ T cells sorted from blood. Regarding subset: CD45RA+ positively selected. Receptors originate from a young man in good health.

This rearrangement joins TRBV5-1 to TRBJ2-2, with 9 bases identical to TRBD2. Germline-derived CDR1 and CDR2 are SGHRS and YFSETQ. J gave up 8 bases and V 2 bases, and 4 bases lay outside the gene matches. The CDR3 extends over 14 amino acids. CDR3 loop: CASSFGTSRGELFF. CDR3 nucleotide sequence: TGCGCCAGCAGCTTCGGGACTAGCAGGGGGGAGCTGTTTTTT.

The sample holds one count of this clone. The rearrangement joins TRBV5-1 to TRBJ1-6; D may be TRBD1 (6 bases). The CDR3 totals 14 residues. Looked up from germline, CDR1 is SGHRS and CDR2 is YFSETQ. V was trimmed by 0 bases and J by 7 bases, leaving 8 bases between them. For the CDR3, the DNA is TGCGCCAGCAGCTTGGGAGGACAGAATTCACCCCTCCACTTT. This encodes CASSLGGQNSPLHF.

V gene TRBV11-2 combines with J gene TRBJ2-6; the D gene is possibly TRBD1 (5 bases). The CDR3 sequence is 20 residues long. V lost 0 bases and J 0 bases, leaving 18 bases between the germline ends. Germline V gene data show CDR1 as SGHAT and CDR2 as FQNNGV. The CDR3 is CASSLDPGAFPSSGANVLTF. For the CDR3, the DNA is TGTGCCAGCAGCTTAGATCCTGGGGCTTTCCCTAGCTCTGGGGCCAACGTCCTGACTTTC.

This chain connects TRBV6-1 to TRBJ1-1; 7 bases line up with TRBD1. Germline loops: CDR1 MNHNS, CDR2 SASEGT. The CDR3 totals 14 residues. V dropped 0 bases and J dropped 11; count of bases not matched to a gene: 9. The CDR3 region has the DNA TGTGCCAGCAGTGAAGCGGTGACAGGGAGTAAGGCTTTCTTT. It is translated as CASSEAVTGSKAFF.

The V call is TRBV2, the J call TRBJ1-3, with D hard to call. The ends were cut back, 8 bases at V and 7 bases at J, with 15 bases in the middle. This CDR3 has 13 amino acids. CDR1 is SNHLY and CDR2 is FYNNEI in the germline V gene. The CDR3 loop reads CASDGSWRNTIYF. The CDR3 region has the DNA TGTGCCAGCGACGGCTCATGGAGGAACACCATATATTTT.

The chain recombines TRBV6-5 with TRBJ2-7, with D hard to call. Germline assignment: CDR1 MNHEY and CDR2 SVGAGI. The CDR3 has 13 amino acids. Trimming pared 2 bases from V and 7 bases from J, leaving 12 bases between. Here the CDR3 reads CASSYTLLREQYF. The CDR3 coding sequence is TGTGCCAGCAGTTACACCCTCCTGAGGGAGCAGTACTTC.

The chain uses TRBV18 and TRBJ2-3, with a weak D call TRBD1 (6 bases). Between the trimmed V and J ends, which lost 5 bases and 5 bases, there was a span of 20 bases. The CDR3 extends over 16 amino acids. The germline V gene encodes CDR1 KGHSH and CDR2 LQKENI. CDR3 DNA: TGTGCCAGCTCATTTGCAGGGGCGCTGGGAATAGATACGCAGTATTTT. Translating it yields CASSFAGALGIDTQYF.

CDR3 sequence: CASSPGQPISYEQYF. The CDR3 DNA reads as TGCGCCAGCAGCCCGGGACAGCCGATCTCCTACGAGCAGTACTTC. The rearrangement joins TRBV5-1 to TRBJ2-7; 7 nucleotides line up with TRBD1. Germline V gives CDR1 SGHRS, CDR2 YFSETQ. The J segment lost 0 bases and the V segment lost 4 bases, leaving 7 bases of the junction unmatched. The CDR3 is 15 amino acids.

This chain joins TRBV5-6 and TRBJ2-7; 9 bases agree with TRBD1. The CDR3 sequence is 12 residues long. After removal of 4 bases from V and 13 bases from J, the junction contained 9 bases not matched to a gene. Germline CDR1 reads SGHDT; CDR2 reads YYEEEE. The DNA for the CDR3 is TGTGCCAGCAGCAGTCCCGGGACAGGGTCCTACTTC. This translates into CASSSPGTGSYF.

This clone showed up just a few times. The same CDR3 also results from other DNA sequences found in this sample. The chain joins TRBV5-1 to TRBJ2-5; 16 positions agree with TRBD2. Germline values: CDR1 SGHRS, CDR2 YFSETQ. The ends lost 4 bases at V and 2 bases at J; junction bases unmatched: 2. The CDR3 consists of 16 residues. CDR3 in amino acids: CASSPGLAGGQETQYF. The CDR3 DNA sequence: TGCGCCAGCAGCCCGGGACTAGCGGGGGGGCAAGAGACCCAGTACTTC.

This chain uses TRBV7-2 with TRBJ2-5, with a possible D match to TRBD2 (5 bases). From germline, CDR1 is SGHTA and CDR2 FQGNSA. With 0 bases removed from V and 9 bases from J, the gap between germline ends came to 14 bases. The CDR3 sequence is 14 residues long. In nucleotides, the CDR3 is TGTGCCAGCAGCTTAGCGGCGAGGGTAGGGTCCCAGTACTTC. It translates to CASSLAARVGSQYF.

CDR3 bases: TGTGCCAGCAAGACCGCAGGGGCGTCCGGGGAGCTGTTTTTT. Residues: CASKTAGASGELFF. The chain employs TRBV6-5 and TRBJ2-2, with D perhaps TRBD1 (6 bases). Germline V gives CDR1 MNHEY, CDR2 SVGAGI. The CDR3 loop spans 14 amino acids. The V end was cut by 7 bases, the J end by 6 bases, with 15 bases between.

CDR3 protein: CASSLALAGGFGANVLTF. CDR3 sequence (DNA): TGTGCCAGCAGCTTAGCGCTAGCGGGAGGGTTTGGGGCCAACGTCCTGACTTTC. The chain couples TRBV7-2 to TRBJ2-6, with 12 bases that match TRBD2. This CDR3 is 18 amino acids long. Looked up from germline, CDR1 is SGHTA and CDR2 is FQGNSA. J gave up 3 bases and V 0 bases, and 3 bases lay outside the gene matches.

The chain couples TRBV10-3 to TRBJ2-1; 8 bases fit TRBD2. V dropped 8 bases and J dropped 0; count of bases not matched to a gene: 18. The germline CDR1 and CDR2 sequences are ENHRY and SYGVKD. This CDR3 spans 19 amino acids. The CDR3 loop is CAIQGLLTGGAGSYNEQFF. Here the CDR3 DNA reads TGTGCCATCCAAGGACTTTTGACGGGGGGGGCCGGCTCCTACAATGAGCAGTTCTTC.

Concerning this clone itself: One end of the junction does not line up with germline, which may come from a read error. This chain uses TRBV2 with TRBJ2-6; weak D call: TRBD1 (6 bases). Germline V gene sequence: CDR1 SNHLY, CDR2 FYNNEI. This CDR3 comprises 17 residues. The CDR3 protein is CASSITGTLSGANVLIF. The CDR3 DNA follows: TGTGCCAGCAGTATCACCGGGACACTCTCTGGGGCCAACGTCCTGATTTTC.

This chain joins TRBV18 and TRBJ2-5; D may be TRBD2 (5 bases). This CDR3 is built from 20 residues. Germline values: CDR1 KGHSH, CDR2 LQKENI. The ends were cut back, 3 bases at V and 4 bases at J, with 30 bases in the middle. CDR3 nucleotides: TGTGCCAGCTCACCGCTTTTTCGACCCTCCCCGACTACTAAGAGAGAGACCCAGTACTTC. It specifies CASSPLFRPSPTTKRETQYF.

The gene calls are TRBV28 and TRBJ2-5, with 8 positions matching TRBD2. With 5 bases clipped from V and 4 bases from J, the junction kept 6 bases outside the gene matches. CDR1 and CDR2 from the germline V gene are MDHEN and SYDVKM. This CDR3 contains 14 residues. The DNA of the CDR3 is TGTGCCAGCAGTGCGGGGGGTGCGGCAGAGACCCAGTACTTC. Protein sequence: CASSAGGAAETQYF.

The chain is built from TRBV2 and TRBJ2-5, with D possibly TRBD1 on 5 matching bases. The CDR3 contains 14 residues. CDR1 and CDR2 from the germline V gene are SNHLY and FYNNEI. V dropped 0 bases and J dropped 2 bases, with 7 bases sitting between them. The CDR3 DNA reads TGTGCCAGCAGTGAAGCTTCAGGGCAAGAGACCCAGTACTTC. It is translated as CASSEASGQETQYF.

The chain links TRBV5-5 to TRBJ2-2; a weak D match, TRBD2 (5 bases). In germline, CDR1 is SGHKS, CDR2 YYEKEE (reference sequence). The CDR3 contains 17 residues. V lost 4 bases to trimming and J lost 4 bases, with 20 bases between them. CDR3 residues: CASSSDRPGFGTGELFF. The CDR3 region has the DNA TGTGCCAGCAGCAGCGACCGGCCGGGGTTTGGCACCGGGGAGCTGTTTTTT.

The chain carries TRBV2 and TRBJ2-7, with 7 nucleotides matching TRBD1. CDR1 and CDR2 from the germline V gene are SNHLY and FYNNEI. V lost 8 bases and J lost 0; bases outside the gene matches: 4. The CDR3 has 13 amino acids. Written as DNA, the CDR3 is TGTGCCAGCGCAAGGGACAGCTCCTACGAGCAGTACTTC. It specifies CASARDSSYEQYF.

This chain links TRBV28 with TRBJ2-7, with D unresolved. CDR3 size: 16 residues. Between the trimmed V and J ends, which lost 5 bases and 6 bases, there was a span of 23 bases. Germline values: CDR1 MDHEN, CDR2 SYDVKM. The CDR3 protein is CASSELRAGSSGEQYF. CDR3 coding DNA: TGTGCCAGCAGTGAACTGCGCGCTGGAAGTTCGGGCGAGCAGTACTTC.

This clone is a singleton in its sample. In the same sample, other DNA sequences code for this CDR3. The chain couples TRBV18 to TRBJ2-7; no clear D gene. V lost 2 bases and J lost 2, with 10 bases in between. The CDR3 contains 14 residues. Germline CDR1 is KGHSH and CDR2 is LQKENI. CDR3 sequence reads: CASSPGSSTYEQYF. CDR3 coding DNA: TGTGCCAGCTCACCAGGCAGCTCTACCTACGAGCAGTACTTC.

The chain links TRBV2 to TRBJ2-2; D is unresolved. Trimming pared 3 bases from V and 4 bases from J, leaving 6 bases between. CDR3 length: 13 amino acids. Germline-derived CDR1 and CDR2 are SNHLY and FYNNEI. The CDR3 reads CASSDRFTGELFF. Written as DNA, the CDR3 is TGTGCCAGCAGTGACCGGTTCACCGGGGAGCTGTTTTTT.

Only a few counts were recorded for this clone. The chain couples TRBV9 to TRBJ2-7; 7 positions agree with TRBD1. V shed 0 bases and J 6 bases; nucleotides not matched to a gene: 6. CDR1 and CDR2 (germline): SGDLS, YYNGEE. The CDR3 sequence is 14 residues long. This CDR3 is CASSVAGQASEQYF. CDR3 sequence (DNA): TGTGCCAGCAGCGTAGCTGGACAGGCCAGCGAGCAGTACTTC.

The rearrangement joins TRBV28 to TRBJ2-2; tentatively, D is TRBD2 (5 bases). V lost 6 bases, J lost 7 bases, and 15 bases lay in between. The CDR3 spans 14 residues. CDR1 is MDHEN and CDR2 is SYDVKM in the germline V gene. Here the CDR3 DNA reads TGTGCCAGCAGAGGCCATGGGAGTAACGGGGAGCTGTTTTTT. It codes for CASRGHGSNGELFF.

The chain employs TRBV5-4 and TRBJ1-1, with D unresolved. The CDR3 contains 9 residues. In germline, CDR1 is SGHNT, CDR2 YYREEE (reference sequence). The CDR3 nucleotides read TGTGACGGGCCCCGGTGGGATTTCTTT. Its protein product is CDGPRWDFF. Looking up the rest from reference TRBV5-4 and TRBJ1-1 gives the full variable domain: ETGVTQSPTHLIKTRGQQVTLRCSSQSGHNTVSWYQQALGQGPQFIFQYYREEENGRGNFPPRFSGLQFPNYSSELNVNALELDDSALYLCDGPRWDFFGQGTRLTVV.

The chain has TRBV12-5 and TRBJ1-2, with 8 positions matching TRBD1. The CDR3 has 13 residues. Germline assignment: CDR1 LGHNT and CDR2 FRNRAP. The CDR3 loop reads CASTGQVNYGYTF. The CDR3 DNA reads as TGTGCCTCGACGGGACAGGTTAACTATGGCTACACCTTC.